The following is a T cell receptor (beta chain) sequence with its context. Its cognate antigen is unknown. This record comes from a study of glioma-infiltrating T cells. Study-wide findings and caveats: Above-expected tissue-blood divergence occurred in all gliomas, most in low-grade ones.

Using RNA template, CDR3s of TCR alpha and beta were amplified with iRepertoire arm-PCR. Input was 100-400 ng of tissue mRNA or PBMC total RNA. TCRdb reprocessed the multiplex PCR reads via MiXCR and lists one record per CDR3 protein. The sample has under 50,000 distinct CDR3 sequences, more than 20% seen once. Trimming pared 7 bases from V and 1 base from J, leaving 10 bases between. Germline V lookup: CDR1 MNHEY, CDR2 SMNVEV (reference sequence). This CDR3 is built from 13 residues. The V gene is TRBV27, the J gene TRBJ1-1, with D hard to call. This receptor was taken from a human donor with low-grade glioma or glioblastoma, undergoing nonglioma brain surgery, or in good health (not recorded which). What was sequenced was glioma tissue, nonneoplastic brain tissue, or PBMCs (not recorded which). The CDR3 here is CASTLVGNTEAFF. As DNA, the CDR3 is TGTGCCAGCACCCTAGTAGGGAACACTGAAGCTTTCTTT.